This TCR beta chain was observed in a study of cytomegalovirus exposure and HLA in healthy donors. Study-level results: In a later analysis, TCR beta V- and J-gene trimming was associated with a missense DCLRE1C variant.

CDR3 length: 17 amino acids. Comments on this clone: Antigen: not known.

The PCR ran on 60 Vbeta and 13 Jbeta primers. Clones were read by immunoSEQ multiplex PCR, and TCRdb kept only the in-frame ones, dropping some. The sample contains under 150,000 clones, 78% of which appear only once. The gene calls are TRBV1 and TRBJ2-1; the table's TRBD2 call for D was not verified on the DNA. TRBV1 is a known pseudogene. The receptor's source is a male donor in good health and CMV-seronegative. Sequenced input: PBMCs. CDR3 protein: CTSSLLPWLAGYSEQFF. Here the CDR3 DNA reads TGCACCAGCAGCCTCCTCCCGTGGCTAGCGGGCTACAGTGAGCAGTTCTTC.